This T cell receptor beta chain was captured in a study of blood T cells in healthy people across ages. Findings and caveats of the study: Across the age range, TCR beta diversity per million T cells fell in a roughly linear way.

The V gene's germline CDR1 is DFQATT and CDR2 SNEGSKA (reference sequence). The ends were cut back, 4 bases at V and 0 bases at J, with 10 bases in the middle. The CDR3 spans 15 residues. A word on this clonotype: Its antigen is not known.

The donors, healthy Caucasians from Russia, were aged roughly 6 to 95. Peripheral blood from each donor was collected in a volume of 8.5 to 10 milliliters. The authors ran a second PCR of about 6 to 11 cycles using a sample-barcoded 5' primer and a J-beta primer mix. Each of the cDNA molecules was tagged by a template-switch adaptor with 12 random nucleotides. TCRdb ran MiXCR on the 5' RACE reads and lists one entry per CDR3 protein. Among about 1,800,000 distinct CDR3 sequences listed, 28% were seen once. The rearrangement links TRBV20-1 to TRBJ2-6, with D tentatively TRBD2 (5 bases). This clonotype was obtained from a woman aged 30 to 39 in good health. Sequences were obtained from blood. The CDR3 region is CSATSSNSGANVLTF. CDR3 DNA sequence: TGCAGTGCTACTAGCTCGAACTCTGGGGCCAACGTCCTGACTTTC.